The subject of this entry is one TCR beta chain. The antigen is not known. Germline CDR1 and CDR2: SGHRS and YFSETQ. The CDR3 contains 14 residues. Trimming at V came to 1 base and at J to 8 bases, leaving 8 bases not matched to a gene. The entry originates in a study of OX40 agonist ivuxolimab in advanced cancers. Study-level findings and limits: Still undetermined is the antigen specificity of the expanded peripheral T cells.

Repertoires were generated with immunoSEQ multiplex PCR, while TCRdb's copy carries only in-frame clones and drops some. The sample has under 70,000 clones, approximately 85% seen once; the top ten hold 2% to 2.5%. This receptor was identified in an adult with an advanced solid tumor such as melanoma, head and neck, liver or kidney cancer. This specimen consisted of CD4+ or CD8+ T cells sorted from blood, obtained in a trial of the OX40 agonist ivuxolimab. The V gene is TRBV5-1, the J gene TRBJ1-2, with 7 bases lining up with TRBD1. The CDR3 loop reads CASSLWPGTAGYTF. The CDR3 DNA reads TGCGCCAGCAGCTTGTGGCCCGGGACAGCAGGCTACACCTTC.